This TCR beta chain was captured in a study of T cell responses to AZD1222 COVID-19 vaccine. Worth noting for this clone: Its antigen is not identified.

Study conclusions and caveats: Two AZD1222 administrations were followed by greater Spike-specific TCR breadth and depth.

Clones were sequenced by immunoSEQ multiplex PCR, and TCRdb holds only the in-frame ones, with some missing. This table holds 150,000 or so clones, approximately 91% found once. This CDR3 is built from 15 residues. Losses at the gene ends were 5 bases for V and 3 bases for J; bases not matched to a gene: 10. Germline V gene sequence: CDR1 SGHVS, CDR2 FQNEAQ. The rearrangement joins TRBV7-8 to TRBJ2-7; TRBD1 matches 7 bases. This clonotype was obtained from an adult in good health. Specimen: peripheral blood, collected on day 0 of AZD1222 vaccination. In DNA form, the CDR3 reads TGTGCCAGCAGCCGAGGTGGGACAGCGCGCTACGAGCAGTACTTC. Amino acid sequence: CASSRGGTARYEQYF.